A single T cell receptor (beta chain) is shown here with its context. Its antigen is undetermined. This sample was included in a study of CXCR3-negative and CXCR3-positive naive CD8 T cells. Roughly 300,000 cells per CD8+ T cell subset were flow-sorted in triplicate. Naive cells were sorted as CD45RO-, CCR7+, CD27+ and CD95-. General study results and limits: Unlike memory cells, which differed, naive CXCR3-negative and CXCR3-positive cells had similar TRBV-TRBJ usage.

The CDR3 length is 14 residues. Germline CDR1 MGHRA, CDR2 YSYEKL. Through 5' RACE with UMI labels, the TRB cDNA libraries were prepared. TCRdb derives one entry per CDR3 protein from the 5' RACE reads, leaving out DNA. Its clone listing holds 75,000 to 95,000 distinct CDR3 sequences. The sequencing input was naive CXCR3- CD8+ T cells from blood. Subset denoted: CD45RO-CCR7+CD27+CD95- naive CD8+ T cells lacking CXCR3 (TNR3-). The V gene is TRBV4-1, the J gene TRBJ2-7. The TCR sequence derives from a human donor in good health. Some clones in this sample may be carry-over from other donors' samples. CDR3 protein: CASSQDVEAYEQYF.